This T cell receptor (beta chain) was retrieved from a study of T-cell memory formation after mild COVID-19. The CDR3 extends over 11 amino acids. V lost 5 bases to trimming and J lost 9 bases, with 8 bases between them. From the 5' RACE reads, TCRdb called clonotypes with MiXCR, one entry per CDR3 protein. The data hold some 450,000 distinct CDR3 sequences, with approximately 19% observed a single time. This clonotype was seen repeatedly, ten times or more. Its target is unknown. General study results and limits: Researchers could not confirm that second-wave clones peaking on day 37 targeted SARS-CoV-2. Cross-reactive memory appears to have joined, as suggested by some responding clones showing up in pre-infection memory. Clones shrinking from day 15 to 85 showed even CD4/CD8 mixes; later expanders tilted CD4+.

The origin of this receptor is a man aged 18 to 29 who had mild COVID-19 (a few samples of this study predate the infection). Cell type and time point are not known. The chain joins TRBV12-3 or TRBV12-4 to TRBJ2-1, with D unclear. The sequenced sample was PBMCs or a T cell subset sorted from them (not recorded which). CDR3 residues: CASSQSGEQFF. CDR3 bases: TGTGCCAGCAGTCAATCGGGTGAGCAGTTCTTC.